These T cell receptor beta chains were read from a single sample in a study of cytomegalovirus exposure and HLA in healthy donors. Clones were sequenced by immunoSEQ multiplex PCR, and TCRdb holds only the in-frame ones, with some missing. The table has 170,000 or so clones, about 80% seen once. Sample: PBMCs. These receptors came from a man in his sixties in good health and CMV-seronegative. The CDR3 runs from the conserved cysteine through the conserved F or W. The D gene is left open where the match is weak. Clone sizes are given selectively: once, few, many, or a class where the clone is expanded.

cdr3_aa: CASSLVVGQGALDTQYF; cdr3_nt: TGTGCCAGCAGCTTAGTTGTAGGGCAGGGGGCGCTTGATACGCAGTATTTT; v_call: TRBV7-2; j_call: TRBJ2-3; d_call: TRBD1; clone_size: -
cdr3_aa: CASSQDGTSGGYEQYF; cdr3_nt: TGTGCCAGCAGCCAAGATGGGACTAGCGGGGGCTACGAGCAGTACTTC; v_call: TRBV4-2; j_call: TRBJ2-7; d_call: TRBD2; clone_size: -
cdr3_aa: CASSQQGSGNTIYF; cdr3_nt: TGCGCCAGCAGCCAGCAGGGCTCTGGAAACACCATATATTTT; v_call: TRBV5-1; j_call: TRBJ1-3; d_call: -; clone_size: -
cdr3_aa: CASSQENVGGRAFF; cdr3_nt: TGCGCCAGCAGCCAAGAGAACGTGGGGGGGAGGGCTTTCTTT; v_call: TRBV4-1; j_call: TRBJ1-1; d_call: -; clone_size: once
cdr3_aa: CASSPRRGFTGELFF; cdr3_nt: TGTGCCAGCAGTCCTAGAAGAGGTTTCACCGGGGAGCTGTTTTTT; v_call: TRBV27; j_call: TRBJ2-2; d_call: -; clone_size: -
cdr3_aa: CASSQYSGRAHNEQFF; cdr3_nt: TGTGCCAGCAGCCAGTATAGCGGGAGGGCCCACAATGAGCAGTTCTTC; v_call: TRBV7-9; j_call: TRBJ2-1; d_call: TRBD2; clone_size: -
cdr3_aa: CASSGGQGADQPQHF; cdr3_nt: TGTGCCAGCAGTGGGGGACAGGGGGCTGATCAGCCCCAGCATTTT; v_call: TRBV6-1; j_call: TRBJ1-5; d_call: TRBD1; clone_size: -
cdr3_aa: CASSLTLGDYGYTF; cdr3_nt: TGCGCCAGCAGCCTTACCTTAGGGGACTATGGCTACACCTTC; v_call: TRBV4-1; j_call: TRBJ1-2; d_call: -; clone_size: -
cdr3_aa: CASSLVGQAPYNEQFF; cdr3_nt: TGTGCCAGCAGCTTAGTCGGTCAGGCACCCTACAATGAGCAGTTCTTC; v_call: TRBV7-8; j_call: TRBJ2-1; d_call: -; clone_size: -
cdr3_aa: CASSLAPGYNEQFF; cdr3_nt: TGTGCCAGCAGCTTAGCGCCCGGGTACAATGAGCAGTTCTTC; v_call: TRBV7-2; j_call: TRBJ2-1; d_call: -; clone_size: -
cdr3_aa: CASSPGTGDRNSPLHF; cdr3_nt: TGCGCCAGCAGCCCGGGGACAGGGGATCGTAATTCACCCCTCCACTTT; v_call: TRBV5-1; j_call: TRBJ1-6; d_call: TRBD1; clone_size: -
cdr3_aa: CASGRTTEASLEQFF; cdr3_nt: TGTGCCAGCGGCAGAACCACGGAGGCCTCTCTTGAGCAGTTCTTC; v_call: TRBV6-5; j_call: TRBJ2-1; d_call: -; clone_size: once
cdr3_aa: CASSPHGRTDTQYF; cdr3_nt: TGTGCCAGCAGTCCGCACGGGAGGACAGATACGCAGTATTTT; v_call: TRBV6-5; j_call: TRBJ2-3; d_call: TRBD2; clone_size: -
cdr3_aa: CASSLTPGFGVAGGSYEQYF; cdr3_nt: TGCGCCAGCAGCCTCACCCCCGGGTTCGGAGTAGCGGGGGGATCCTACGAGCAGTACTTC; v_call: TRBV5-1; j_call: TRBJ2-7; d_call: TRBD2; clone_size: -
cdr3_aa: CASSVVTRPGANVLTF; cdr3_nt: TGTGCCAGCAGCGTAGTTACTCGCCCTGGGGCCAACGTCCTGACTTTC; v_call: TRBV9; j_call: TRBJ2-6; d_call: -; clone_size: -
cdr3_aa: CSVLGGRQANYEQYF; cdr3_nt: TGCAGCGTCTTGGGGGGGAGACAGGCAAACTACGAGCAGTACTTC; v_call: TRBV29-1; j_call: TRBJ2-7; d_call: -; clone_size: -
cdr3_aa: CASSSGDSRIYYEQYF; cdr3_nt: TGTGCCAGCAGCTCCGGGGACAGCCGAATATACTACGAGCAGTACTTC; v_call: TRBV11-2; j_call: TRBJ2-7; d_call: TRBD1; clone_size: -
cdr3_aa: CASSAAAAFQETQYF; cdr3_nt: TGTGCCAGCAGCGCGGCAGCGGCCTTCCAAGAGACCCAGTACTTC; v_call: TRBV5-4; j_call: TRBJ2-5; d_call: -; clone_size: -
cdr3_aa: CASRRGGEGAFF; cdr3_nt: TGTGCCAGCAGAAGGGGGGGCGAGGGTGCTTTCTTT; v_call: TRBV2; j_call: TRBJ1-1; d_call: -; clone_size: -
cdr3_aa: CASSLQTDLYEQYF; cdr3_nt: TGTGCCAGCAGCTTACAGACAGATCTCTACGAGCAGTACTTC; v_call: TRBV7-2; j_call: TRBJ2-7; d_call: -; clone_size: -